The rows below give T cell receptor beta chains drawn from one sample of a study of T cells in Graves' hyperthyroidism and ophthalmopathy. TCRdb reanalysed the multiplex PCR reads using MiXCR and keeps one entry per CDR3 protein. The sample shows approximately 410,000 distinct CDR3 sequences, approximately 14% of them seen only once. Material: blood. These receptors all stem from a woman in her late teens or twenties with Graves' hyperthyroidism. The CDR3 runs from the conserved cysteine through the conserved F or W. Fields, in order: D gene, clone size, J gene, V gene, CDR3 protein, CDR3 DNA. D genes are given only for firm matches. The size field is filled for only some rows; it gives once, few, many or a size class.

TRBD1	many	TRBJ1-2	TRBV28	CASSPSGQNYGYTF	TGTGCCAGCAGCCCCTCGGGACAGAACTATGGCTACACCTTC
TRBD1	many	TRBJ2-7	TRBV28	CASSYGQGAPYEQYF	TGTGCCAGCAGTTATGGACAGGGGGCACCCTACGAGCAGTACTTC
NA	few	TRBJ1-5	TRBV6-1	CASRDHAGADQPQHF	TGTGCCAGCAGGGACCATGCTGGGGCGGATCAGCCCCAGCATTTT
NA	NA	TRBJ2-1	TRBV3-1	CASSQGTYEQFF	TGTGCCAGCAGCCAAGGGACCTATGAGCAGTTCTTC
NA	many	TRBJ2-7	TRBV6-2/TRBV6-3	CAITGHGSYEQYF	TGTGCCATTACGGGACACGGCTCCTACGAGCAGTACTTC
TRBD1	few	TRBJ1-5	TRBV19	CASSEGDRGNQPQHF	TGTGCCAGTAGTGAGGGGGACAGGGGCAATCAGCCCCAGCATTTT
NA	many	TRBJ1-2	TRBV5-1	CASSRWEGDYGYTF	TGCGCCAGCAGCCGCTGGGAGGGGGACTATGGCTACACCTTC
TRBD2	many	TRBJ2-7	TRBV27	CASSLSGLAGSNEQYF	TGTGCCAGCAGTTTATCGGGACTAGCGGGAAGCAACGAGCAGTACTTC
TRBD2	many	TRBJ2-1	TRBV11-3	CASRREAGVDEQFF	TGTGCCAGCAGGAGAGAGGCGGGAGTCGATGAGCAGTTCTTC
TRBD2	few	TRBJ2-1	TRBV19	CASSKYRDYPYNEQFF	TGTGCCAGTAGTAAGTACCGGGACTACCCTTACAATGAGCAGTTCTTC
NA	NA	TRBJ1-3	TRBV27	CASSLTFRSGNTIYF	TGTGCCAGCAGTTTGACATTCCGCTCTGGAAACACCATATATTTT
NA	many	TRBJ2-1	TRBV4-2	CASSQSGGAYSDEQFF	TGTGCCAGCAGCCAATCGGGCGGGGCATATTCGGATGAGCAGTTCTTC
TRBD1	NA	TRBJ1-2	TRBV6-5	CASSYLRGLGYTF	TGTGCCAGCAGTTACCTCAGGGGGCTTGGCTACACCTTC
NA	NA	TRBJ2-5	TRBV5-1	CASSLDGATETQYF	TGCGCCAGCAGCTTGGATGGGGCCACGGAGACCCAGTACTTC
NA	many	TRBJ1-1	TRBV5-6	CASSLDTGQRTEAFF	TGTGCCAGCAGCTTGGATACGGGCCAGCGCACTGAAGCTTTCTTT
NA	many	TRBJ1-1	TRBV10-2	CASSEPGVMNTEAFF	TGCGCCAGCAGTGAACCAGGGGTCATGAACACTGAAGCTTTCTTT
NA	NA	TRBJ2-2	TRBV7-2	CASSLSRTGELFF	TGTGCCAGCAGCCTTAGCCGTACCGGGGAGCTGTTTTTT
NA	NA	TRBJ2-1	TRBV2	CASSEGGVEQFF	TGTGCCAGCAGTGAAGGTGGAGTTGAGCAGTTCTTC
NA	many	TRBJ2-1	TRBV7-2	CASSLNRDRASSGEQFF	TGTGCCAGCAGCCTGAACCGGGACCGAGCCTCTTCCGGTGAGCAGTTCTTC
TRBD1	many	TRBJ1-1	TRBV6-2/TRBV6-3	CASSWDRVSEAFF	TGTGCCAGCAGTTGGGACAGGGTGTCTGAAGCTTTCTTT
NA	many	TRBJ2-7	TRBV12-3/TRBV12-4	CASSFGVGEGIYEQYF	TGTGCCAGCAGTTTCGGGGTCGGTGAAGGTATCTACGAGCAGTACTTC
NA	NA	TRBJ2-2	TRBV19	CASSTIDRYTGELFF	TGTGCCAGTAGTACCATCGACAGGTACACCGGGGAGCTGTTTTTT
NA	many	TRBJ1-1	TRBV12-5	CASGLGGNTEAFF	TGTGCTAGTGGTTTGGGGGGGAACACTGAAGCTTTCTTT
NA	few	TRBJ1-4	TRBV7-8	CASSLAQGDEKLFF	TGTGCCAGCAGCTTAGCGCAAGGGGATGAAAAACTGTTTTTT
TRBD1	few	TRBJ1-1	TRBV30	CAWSGVRGGGTEAFF	TGTGCCTGGAGTGGGGTTAGAGGGGGCGGCACTGAAGCTTTCTTT
NA	NA	TRBJ2-1	TRBV2	CASSRDRWPEQFF	TGTGCCAGCAGTCGTGACAGGTGGCCTGAGCAGTTCTTC
NA	many	TRBJ1-2	TRBV28	CASSPRTPPFNYGYTF	TGTGCCAGCAGTCCTAGGACGCCTCCCTTTAACTATGGCTACACCTTC
NA	NA	TRBJ1-3	TRBV28	CASSLWRGDSGNTIYF	TGTGCCAGCAGTTTGTGGCGGGGGGACTCTGGAAACACCATATATTTT
TRBD1	NA	TRBJ1-6	TRBV5-5	CASSLQGASNSPLHF	TGTGCCAGCAGTCTACAGGGGGCGTCCAATTCACCCCTCCACTTT
NA	many	TRBJ1-5	TRBV28	CASSLDINNQPQHF	TGTGCCAGCAGTCTAGACATAAACAATCAGCCCCAGCATTTT
TRBD1	NA	TRBJ2-5	TRBV10-3	CAIGDRAKTQYF	TGTGCCATCGGGGACAGGGCGAAGACCCAGTACTTC
TRBD2	NA	TRBJ2-1	TRBV29-1	CSAGGGGGGHEQFF	TGCAGCGCCGGGGGGGGGGGGGGGGGTCATGAGCAGTTCTTC
NA	NA	TRBJ2-7	TRBV20-1	CSARDLWQDLSYEQYF	TGCAGTGCTAGGGATCTGTGGCAGGACCTCTCCTACGAGCAGTACTTC
NA	many	TRBJ1-1	TRBV12-3/TRBV12-4	CASSLSENTEAFF	TGTGCCAGCAGTTTATCGGAGAACACTGAAGCTTTCTTT
NA	few	TRBJ1-3	TRBV30	CAWSFGNSGNTIYF	TGTGCCTGGAGTTTTGGAAACTCTGGAAACACCATATATTTT
TRBD2	few	TRBJ2-7	TRBV20-1	CSVSSGLAGGLYEQYF	TGCAGCGTTTCTTCGGGACTAGCGGGAGGCCTCTACGAGCAGTACTTC
TRBD1	many	TRBJ1-5	TRBV28	CASSSEDRVAQPQHF	TGTGCCAGCAGTTCGGAGGACAGGGTTGCTCAGCCCCAGCATTTT
NA	many	TRBJ1-2	TRBV30	CASQSDQGYTF	TGTGCCTCACAATCGGACCAGGGCTACACCTTC
TRBD2	many	TRBJ2-5	TRBV20-1	CSARGVAGATQETQYF	TGCAGTGCTAGAGGCGTAGCGGGAGCCACCCAGGAGACCCAGTACTTC
TRBD2	many	TRBJ2-1	TRBV12-3/TRBV12-4	CASSLRTSGRSSYNEQFF	TGTGCCAGCAGTTTACGAACTAGCGGGAGGAGCTCCTACAATGAGCAGTTCTTC
NA	NA	TRBJ2-5	TRBV5-1	CASTSGETQYF	TGCGCCAGCACCTCTGGAGAGACCCAGTACTTC
NA	NA	TRBJ1-5	TRBV20-1	CSARGRPNQPQHF	TGCAGTGCTAGAGGGCGGCCAAATCAGCCCCAGCATTTT
TRBD1	many	TRBJ2-3	TRBV11-2	CASSRTGWIEARTDTQYF	TGTGCCAGCAGTCGGACAGGATGGATTGAGGCCCGCACAGATACGCAGTATTTT